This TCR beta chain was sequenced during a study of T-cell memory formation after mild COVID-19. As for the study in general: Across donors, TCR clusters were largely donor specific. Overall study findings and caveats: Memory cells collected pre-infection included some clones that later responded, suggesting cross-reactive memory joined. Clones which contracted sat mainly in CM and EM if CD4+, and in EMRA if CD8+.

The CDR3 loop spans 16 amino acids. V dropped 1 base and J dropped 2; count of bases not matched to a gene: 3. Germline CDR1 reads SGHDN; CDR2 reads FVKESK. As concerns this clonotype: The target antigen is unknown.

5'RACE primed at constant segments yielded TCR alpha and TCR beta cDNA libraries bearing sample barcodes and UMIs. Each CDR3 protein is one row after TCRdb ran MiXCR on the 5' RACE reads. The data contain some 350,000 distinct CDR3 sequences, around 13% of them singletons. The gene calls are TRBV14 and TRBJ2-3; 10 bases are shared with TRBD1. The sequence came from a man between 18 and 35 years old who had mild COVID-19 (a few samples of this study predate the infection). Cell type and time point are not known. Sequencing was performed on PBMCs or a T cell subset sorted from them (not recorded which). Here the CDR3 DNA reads TGTGCCAGCAGCCAAGGGGACAGGGGAAACACAGATACGCAGTATTTT. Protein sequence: CASSQGDRGNTDTQYF.